The clone carrying this T cell receptor (beta chain) occurred a few times. What it binds is unknown. Libraries were prepared by immunoSEQ multiplex PCR; TCRdb keeps only in-frame clonotypes and omits some of them. This repertoire shows around 20,000 clones, around 90% found once; its top ten account for about a tenth. This CDR3 is 13 amino acids long. The V gene end was trimmed by 6 bases and the J gene end by 6 bases; junction bases not matched to a gene: 4. CDR1 is SGHAT, CDR2 FQDESV, per germline (reference sequence). This specimen comes from a study of lymphopenia after photon versus proton radiotherapy. Whole-study results and caveats: Post-nadir TCR diversity decline inversely tracked overall survival among those who died.

This sequence was found in a woman in her sixties or seventies with pancreatic cancer. Some clones in this sample may be carry-over from other donors' samples. The sequences come from peripheral blood, collected from a patient treated with proton-based radiotherapy. This chain connects TRBV11-1 to TRBJ2-1, with 8 bases matching TRBD1. The CDR3: CASRNTGGNEQFF. The DNA for the CDR3 is TGTGCCAGCAGGAATACAGGGGGCAATGAGCAGTTCTTC.